This T cell receptor (beta chain) emerged from a study of cytomegalovirus exposure and HLA in healthy donors. The study drew the donors from its roughly 130-subject validation cohort, separate from the approximately 690-subject first cohort. Turning to this clone: Its target is unknown.

The assay was immunoSEQ multiplex PCR, and TCRdb's table has in-frame clones only and misses some. Among 120,000 to 150,000 clones, roughly 86% were seen once, and the ten largest hold 4.5% to 5.5%. Findings and limits, study-wide: Researchers counted around 180 TCR beta chains as cytomegalovirus-associated.

Trimming cost V 8 bases and J 5 bases; bases outside gene matches: 7. In germline, CDR1 is WSHSY, CDR2 SAAADI. The CDR3 consists of 14 residues. The clonotype was recovered from a man aged 18 to 35 in good health and CMV-seropositive. The V and J genes are TRBV10-2 and TRBJ2-5; TRBD1 matches 11 bases. The material sequenced was PBMCs. The CDR3 DNA reads TGCGCCAGCGTGGACAGGGGGCTGGCGGAGACCCAGTACTTC. It translates to CASVDRGLAETQYF.